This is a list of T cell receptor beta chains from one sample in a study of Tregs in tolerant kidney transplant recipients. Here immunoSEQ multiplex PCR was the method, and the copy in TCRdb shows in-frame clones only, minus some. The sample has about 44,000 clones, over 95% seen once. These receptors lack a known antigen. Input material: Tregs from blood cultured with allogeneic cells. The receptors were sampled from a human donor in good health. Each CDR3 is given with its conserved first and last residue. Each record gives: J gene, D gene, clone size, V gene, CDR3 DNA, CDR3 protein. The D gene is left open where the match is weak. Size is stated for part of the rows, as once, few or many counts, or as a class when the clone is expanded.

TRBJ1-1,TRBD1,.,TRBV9,TGTGCCAGCAGCTTTTTGACAGGGGTGAAAACTGAAGCTTTCTTT,CASSFLTGVKTEAFF
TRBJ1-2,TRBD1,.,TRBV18,TGTGCCAGCTCACTTGGACAGGGCTCCTATGGCTACACCTTC,CASSLGQGSYGYTF
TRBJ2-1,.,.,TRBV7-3,TGTGCCAGCAGCCTACAATCGTACAATGAGCAGTTCTTC,CASSLQSYNEQFF
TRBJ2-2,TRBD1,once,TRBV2,TGTGCCAGCAGTGGGACAGGACCCGGGGAGCTGTTTTTT,CASSGTGPGELFF
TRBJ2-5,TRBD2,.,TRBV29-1,TGCAGCGTTGACGGGGGGGTCGGGGAAGAGACCCAGTACTTC,CSVDGGVGEETQYF
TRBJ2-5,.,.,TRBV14,TGTGCCAGCAGCCAAGATGAGGCACTTCGGCAGTACTTC,CASSQDEALRQYF
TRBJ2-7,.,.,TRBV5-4,TGTGCCAGCAGCCCCCCCAGTAGCTACGAGCAGTACTTC,CASSPPSSYEQYF
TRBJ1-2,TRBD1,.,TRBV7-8,TGTGCCAGCAGCTTACGACAGGGGAATGGCTACACCTTC,CASSLRQGNGYTF
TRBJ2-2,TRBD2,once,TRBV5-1,TGCGCCAGCAGCACGGGACTAGCGGGGGGCCCCACCGGGGAGCTGTTTTTT,CASSTGLAGGPTGELFF
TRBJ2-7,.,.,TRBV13,TGTGCCAGCAGCTTAAACAGTCAAACCTACGAGCAGTACTTC,CASSLNSQTYEQYF
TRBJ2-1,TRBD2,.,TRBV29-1,TGCAGCGTTGTTGAAGGGGCTAGCGGGAGTCTATGGGAGCAGTTCTTC,CSVVEGASGSLWEQFF
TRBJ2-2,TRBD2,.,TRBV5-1,TGCGCCAGCAGCTTGATACTCGCGGGGGGAACCGGGGAGCTGTTTTTT,CASSLILAGGTGELFF
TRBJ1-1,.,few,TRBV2,TGTGCCAGCAGTCGTGTGGACACAGTATACCTAAAACGGGCTGAAGCTTTCTTT,CASSRVDTVYLKRAEAFF
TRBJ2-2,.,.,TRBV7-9,TGTGCCAGCAGCTTCGGGATCGCAGCGAACACCGGGGAGCTGTTTTTT,CASSFGIAANTGELFF
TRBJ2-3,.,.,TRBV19,TGTGCCAGTAGTATAGCCCCAGATACGCAGTATTTT,CASSIAPDTQYF
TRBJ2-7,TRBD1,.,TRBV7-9,TGTGCCAGCAGCTTATGGACAGGGGGTAGGTACGAGCAGTACTTC,CASSLWTGGRYEQYF
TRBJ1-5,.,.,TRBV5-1,TGCGCCAGCAGCTTGGGCCCCCCCGGGCTCAATCAGCCCCAGCATTTT,CASSLGPPGLNQPQHF
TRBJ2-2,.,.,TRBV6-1,TGTGCCAGCAGTGAAGTTTCGGCAGGGGCCGAGAACACCGGGGAGCTGTTTTTT,CASSEVSAGAENTGELFF
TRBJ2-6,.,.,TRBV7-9,TGTGCCAGCAGCTTACGTGCGGCAGGTGGGGCCAACGTCCTGACTTTC,CASSLRAAGGANVLTF
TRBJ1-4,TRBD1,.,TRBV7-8,TGTGCCAGCAGCCCCCGACAGGGCTCTAATGAAAAACTGTTTTTT,CASSPRQGSNEKLFF
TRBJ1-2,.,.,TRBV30,TGTGCCTGGAGTGTCCCCGCAGTCCGAGGGTATGGCTACACCTTC,CAWSVPAVRGYGYTF
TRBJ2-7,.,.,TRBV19,TGTGCCAGTAGTACCCCCGGCAGGGGAAGCCTTTACGAGCAGTACTTC,CASSTPGRGSLYEQYF
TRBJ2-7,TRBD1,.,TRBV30,TGTGCCTGGAGACCCCGCGGACAGGGAAGGTACGAGCAGTACTTC,CAWRPRGQGRYEQYF
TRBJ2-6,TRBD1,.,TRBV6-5,TGTGCCAGCAGCAGGGGGTACGCTGGGGCCAACGTCCTGACTTTC,CASSRGYAGANVLTF
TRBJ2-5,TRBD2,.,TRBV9,TGTGCCAGCAGCGTAGGAGCGGGGGGCCGCGCAGAGACCCAGTACTTC,CASSVGAGGRAETQYF
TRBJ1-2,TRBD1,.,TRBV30,TGTGCCTGGAGTGAAGACAGGGGGCGCCGGGGCTACACCTTC,CAWSEDRGRRGYTF
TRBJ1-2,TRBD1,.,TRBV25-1,TGTGCCAGCAGTGAAATGGGGACAGCCAACTATGGCTACACCTTC,CASSEMGTANYGYTF
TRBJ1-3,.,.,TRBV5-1,TGCGCCAGCAGCTTGGGAGAGACTGGGAACACCATATATTTT,CASSLGETGNTIYF